These 10 T cell receptor beta chains were sequenced from one sample in a study of technical replicates of blood from a few donors. Sequenced by immunoSEQ multiplex PCR; TCRdb stores in-frame clones only, minus some. The sample contains some 84,000 clones, around nine tenths of which appear only once. The sample was T cells isolated from PBMCs. Source of these receptors: a human donor in good health.

V usage is TRBV9 and J usage is TRBJ2-1, with D possibly matching TRBD1 (5 bases). Germline V gene data show CDR1 as SGDLS and CDR2 as YYNGEE. CDR3 length equals 15 residues. Trimming took off 4 bases at V and 2 bases at J, with 13 bases between the two ends. Here the CDR3 reads CASSLKGIPYNEQFF. DNA for the CDR3: TGTGCCAGCAGCCTGAAGGGGATCCCCTACAATGAGCAGTTCTTC.

This chain joins TRBV28 and TRBJ2-1; 11 bases match TRBD2. The germline V gene has CDR1 MDHEN and CDR2 SYDVKM. The length of the CDR3 is 17 residues. The ends lost 3 bases at V and 4 bases at J; junction bases unmatched: 8. The CDR3 DNA follows: TGTGCCAGCAGTTTTTGGGATAGCGGGAGGGGGTACAATGAGCAGTTCTTC. This translates into CASSFWDSGRGYNEQFF.

The genes are TRBV5-5 and TRBJ2-7; D is ambiguous. The CDR3 runs 15 residues. Germline CDR1 reads SGHKS; CDR2 reads YYEKEE (reference sequence). V was shortened by 4 bases and J by 2 bases, with 16 bases between the two germline ends. The CDR3 nucleotides are TGTGCCAGCAGCCCCTACCTGCAAATCACCTACGAGCAGTACTTC. Encoded protein: CASSPYLQITYEQYF.

The chain carries TRBV4-1 and TRBJ2-3, with 7 positions matching TRBD2. The CDR3 extends over 14 amino acids. Trimming took 2 bases from V and 9 from J; bases not matched to a gene: 8. Looked up from germline, CDR1 is MGHRA and CDR2 is YSYEKL. The DNA of the CDR3 is TGCGCCAGCAGCCAACCCCGGAGGACTAGAACGCAGTATTTT. Translating gives CASSQPRRTRTQYF.

This sequence joins TRBV27 and TRBJ2-1, with a tentative D call TRBD2 (7 bases). The V gene's germline CDR1 is MNHEY and CDR2 SMNVEV (reference sequence). The CDR3 is made up of 16 amino acids. Trimming removed 3 bases from V and 7 bases from J, with 19 bases in between. The CDR3 is CASSFGQAGAGNEQFF. The DNA for the CDR3 is TGTGCCAGCAGTTTTGGTCAGGCGGGGGCGGGAAATGAGCAGTTCTTC.

The rearrangement joins TRBV4-1 to TRBJ1-3; D possibly corresponds to TRBD1 (6 bases). CDR1 MGHRA and CDR2 YSYEKL come from the germline V gene. The germline V and J ends were trimmed by 4 bases and 6 bases, with 16 bases remaining between them. The CDR3 loop spans 15 amino acids. The CDR3 is CASSLGTGRKNTIYF. The DNA for the CDR3 is TGCGCCAGCAGCCTGGGTACAGGGCGTAAAAACACCATATATTTT.

V gene TRBV6-4 combines with J gene TRBJ2-3; D possibly corresponds to TRBD2 (6 bases). This CDR3 spans 14 amino acids. The germline gives CDR1 MRHNA, CDR2 SNTAGT. V was pared by 3 bases and J by 1 base, with 8 bases between. CDR3 sequence (DNA): TGTGCCAGCAGTGATTGGGGGGGCACAGATACGCAGTATTTT. It translates to CASSDWGGTDTQYF.

The J gene is TRBJ2-1, the V gene TRBV9; 12 nucleotides line up with TRBD2. Germline V lookup: CDR1 SGDLS, CDR2 YYNGEE. The CDR3 is 14 amino acids. V lost 3 bases and J lost 14; bases outside the gene matches: 9. In DNA form, the CDR3 reads TGTGCCAGCAGCGCCGGACTAGCGGGACCCTCCGAGTTCTTC. It specifies CASSAGLAGPSEFF.

This chain links TRBV5-4 with TRBJ2-3, with TRBD1 identical over 8 bases. The CDR3 extends over 15 amino acids. Looked up from germline, CDR1 is SGHNT and CDR2 is YYREEE (reference sequence). V shed 2 bases, J shed 3 bases, and the junction held 5 bases outside the gene matches. CDR3 sequence reads: CASSLRTGFTDTQYF. The CDR3 nucleotides are TGTGCCAGCAGCTTAAGGACAGGGTTTACAGATACGCAGTATTTT.

V and J are TRBV11-1 and TRBJ2-1; TRBD1 agrees at 12 bases. Trimming removed 8 bases from V and 9 bases from J; junction bases left unmatched: 11. Looked up from germline, CDR1 is SGHAT and CDR2 is FQDESV (reference sequence). The CDR3 is 15 residues long. The CDR3 loop is CASFDPGQGASEQFF. The CDR3 region has the DNA TGTGCCAGCTTTGATCCGGGACAGGGGGCCAGTGAGCAGTTCTTC.